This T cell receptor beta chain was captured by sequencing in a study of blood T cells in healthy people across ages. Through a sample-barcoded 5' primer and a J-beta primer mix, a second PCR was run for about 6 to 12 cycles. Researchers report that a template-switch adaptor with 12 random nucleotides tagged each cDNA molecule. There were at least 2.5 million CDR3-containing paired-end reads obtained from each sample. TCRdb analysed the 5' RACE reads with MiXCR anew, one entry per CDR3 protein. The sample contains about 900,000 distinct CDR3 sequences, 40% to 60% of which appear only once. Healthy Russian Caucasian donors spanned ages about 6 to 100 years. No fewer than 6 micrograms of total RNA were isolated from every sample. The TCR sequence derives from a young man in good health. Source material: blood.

The CDR3 nucleotides read TGCGCCAGCAGCCGCTCGGGACAGAATAACCAAGAGACCCAGTACTTC. Amino acid sequence: CASSRSGQNNQETQYF. This chain links TRBV4-1 with TRBJ2-5, with 7 bases fitting TRBD1. This CDR3 has 16 amino acids. J gave up 0 bases and V 4 bases, and 8 bases lay outside the gene matches. Germline V gives CDR1 MGHRA, CDR2 YSYEKL.